This T cell receptor beta chain was found in a study of T cell repertoires in cytomegalovirus infection. Turning to the study itself: The authors used CMV epitopes that were HLA-C-restricted (recently identified) and HLA-B-restricted (well studied). A matching HLA type, together with CMV infection, was signaled by public TCR beta signatures.

Ten or more counts support this clonotype. What it recognizes is unknown. Overall study results and limits: Identification of carriers of CMV plus the relevant HLA was performed using cumulative public TCR beta family frequency. In two of eight donors, the top clonotype was HLA-C-restricted CMV-specific.

TCRdb re-analysed the reads in MiXCR, keeping a single row per CDR3 protein. The table includes around 360,000 distinct CDR3 sequences, roughly 36% detected once. V lost 6 bases and J lost 1, with 11 bases in between. There are 14 residues in the CDR3. This clonotype originated in a human donor in good health (CMV status not recorded). Some clones in this sample may be carry-over from other donors' samples. The chain carries TRBV12-3 or TRBV12-4 and TRBJ2-3, with a possible D match to TRBD1 (5 bases). This specimen consisted of cultured PBMCs, obtained from culture after CMV antigen stimulation. The CDR3 DNA follows: TGTGCCAGCAGCCCCCTGGGGCGCACAGATACGCAGTATTTT. Translating it yields CASSPLGRTDTQYF.